The sequence of this T cell receptor (beta chain) was determined in a study of blood T cell repertoires in COVID-19. Germline CDR1 reads SGHTA; CDR2 reads FQGTGA. This CDR3 has 14 amino acids. Trimming removed 2 bases from V and 1 base from J, with 5 bases in between. Assay: immunoSEQ multiplex PCR; the TCRdb copy retains only in-frame clones and omits some. The data contain more than 65,000 clones, around 87% of them singletons. The chain couples TRBV7-3 to TRBJ2-2; D remains ambiguous. This receptor was taken from a man over 45 with active COVID-19. Sequencing was done on a sample of peripheral blood. This chain's CDR3 is CASSLPGNTGELFF. CDR3 nucleotides: TGTGCCAGCAGCTTACCAGGGAACACCGGGGAGCTGTTTTTT.